A selection of T cell receptor beta chains follows, all from one sample in a study of cytomegalovirus exposure and HLA in healthy donors. The data were produced by immunoSEQ multiplex PCR, yet TCRdb's version contains in-frame clones alone and is incomplete. The repertoire holds 200,000 or so clones, with roughly 80% as singletons. Sequenced material: PBMCs. These receptors were taken from a man in his forties or fifties in good health and CMV-seronegative. CDR3s include the opening cysteine and the closing phenylalanine or tryptophan. D genes are given only for firm matches. Some rows mark clone size as missing; the rest say once, few, many or name a class of expanded clone.

abundance	j_gene	v_gene	d_gene	CDR3aa	CDR3nt
-	TRBJ1-4	TRBV6-5	-	CASSGGTAGEKLFF	TGTGCCAGCAGTGGGGGGACGGCCGGCGAAAAACTGTTTTTT
-	TRBJ1-1	TRBV5-6	-	CASSRRVGTEAFF	TGTGCCAGCAGCCGGCGGGTAGGGACTGAAGCTTTCTTT
once	TRBJ2-7	TRBV27	TRBD1	CASSLRQGASHEQYF	TGTGCCAGCAGTTTAAGACAGGGGGCTTCCCACGAGCAGTACTTC
-	TRBJ1-4	TRBV5-1	-	CASSSEGRTNEKLFF	TGCGCCAGCAGCTCGGAGGGGCGAACTAATGAAAAACTGTTTTTT
-	TRBJ1-1	TRBV9	-	CASSVVLGVNTEAFF	TGTGCCAGCAGCGTAGTCCTTGGAGTCAACACTGAAGCTTTCTTT
-	TRBJ2-7	TRBV2	TRBD1	CASTGQGNYEQYF	TGTGCCAGCACGGGACAGGGAAACTACGAGCAGTACTTC
-	TRBJ1-1	TRBV5-1	TRBD1	CASSLGGTGLSDTEAFF	TGCGCCAGCAGCTTGGGAGGGACAGGGTTATCGGACACTGAAGCTTTCTTT
few	TRBJ1-4	TRBV30	TRBD1	CAWSGDSHNEKLFF	TGTGCCTGGAGCGGGGACAGTCATAATGAAAAACTGTTTTTT
-	TRBJ2-7	TRBV10-3	-	CAISEHNLTWFPSYEQYF	TGTGCCATCAGTGAGCATAACCTTACTTGGTTCCCCTCCTACGAGCAGTACTTC
once	TRBJ2-3	TRBV6-5	-	CASSYSSLGVDTQYF	TGTGCCAGCAGTTACTCGAGCTTGGGAGTAGATACGCAGTATTTT
-	TRBJ2-7	TRBV7-9	TRBD1	CASSSGQAYYEQYF	TGTGCCAGCAGCTCGGGACAGGCCTACTACGAGCAGTACTTC
-	TRBJ2-2	TRBV11-2	-	CASSLITGDPTGELFF	TGTGCCAGCAGCTTAATAACGGGGGATCCCACCGGGGAGCTGTTTTTT
-	TRBJ1-2	TRBV30	-	CAWRAQGIPVGYTF	TGTGCCTGGAGGGCCCAGGGAATTCCAGTAGGCTACACCTTC
-	TRBJ2-5	TRBV2	TRBD2	CASAAGGIETQYF	TGTGCCAGTGCCGCGGGGGGGATAGAGACCCAGTACTTC
once	TRBJ2-3	TRBV7-2	TRBD1	CASSQSRGLSTDTQYF	TGTGCCAGCAGCCAGTCGAGGGGGCTCAGCACAGATACGCAGTATTTT
-	TRBJ1-3	TRBV7-9	-	CSSRQGSGNTIYF	TGTTCCAGCAGGCAGGGCTCTGGAAACACCATATATTTT
once	TRBJ2-1	TRBV19	TRBD2	CASSMKGGAGEQFF	TGTGCCAGTAGTATGAAGGGAGGGGCAGGGGAGCAGTTCTTC
-	TRBJ2-5	TRBV7-2	-	CASSPYRAQETQYF	TGTGCCAGCAGCCCATACAGGGCCCAAGAGACCCAGTACTTC
-	TRBJ2-1	TRBV6-5	TRBD2	CASSRPGLAPNEQFF	TGTGCCAGCAGTAGACCGGGACTAGCTCCCAATGAGCAGTTCTTC
-	TRBJ2-1	TRBV29-1	TRBD2	CSVLGLAGWVGDEQFF	TGCAGCGTTTTAGGACTAGCGGGTTGGGTTGGCGATGAGCAGTTCTTC
-	TRBJ1-3	TRBV6-5	TRBD1	CASSLTGGFNGNTIYF	TGTGCCAGCAGTTTGACAGGGGGCTTTAATGGAAACACCATATATTTT
-	TRBJ1-1	TRBV9	-	CASSVGREDTEAFF	TGTGCCAGCAGCGTAGGGAGGGAAGACACTGAAGCTTTCTTT
-	TRBJ2-1	TRBV29-1	TRBD2	CRGRCGGAYNEQFF	TGCAGGGGAAGATGCGGGGGGGCCTACAATGAGCAGTTCTTC
-	TRBJ1-4	TRBV7-9	-	CASSRGLGEKLFF	TGTGCCAGCAGCAGGGGCTTGGGTGAAAAACTGTTTTTT
-	TRBJ2-6	TRBV5-1	TRBD1	CASSLATGAGANVLTF	TGCGCCAGCAGCTTGGCAACAGGGGCTGGGGCCAACGTCCTGACTTTC
-	TRBJ2-6	TRBV5-6	TRBD1	CASSYGQGRSGANVLTF	TGTGCCAGCAGCTATGGACAGGGTAGGTCTGGGGCCAACGTCCTGACTTTC
few	TRBJ2-7	TRBV19	-	CASSIRDNSYEQYF	TGTGCCAGTAGTATAAGGGACAACTCCTACGAGCAGTACTTC
-	TRBJ2-1	TRBV15	TRBD2	CATSRSSGGGVHEQFF	TGTGCCACCAGCAGAAGTAGCGGCGGGGGGGTCCATGAGCAGTTCTTC
-	TRBJ1-2	TRBV5-1	-	CASSLDGHPGYTF	TGCGCCAGCAGCTTGGATGGGCACCCGGGCTACACCTTC
-	TRBJ2-3	TRBV6-5	-	CASSYVQSGGTDTQYF	TGTGCCAGCAGTTACGTCCAGTCGGGGGGCACAGATACGCAGTATTTT
-	TRBJ1-2	TRBV19	-	CASRKRGGTAYYGYTF	TGTGCCAGCAGGAAACGGGGGGGAACCGCCTACTATGGCTACACCTTC
-	TRBJ1-1	TRBV19	-	CASSVAAGLTNTEAFF	TGTGCCAGTAGTGTCGCAGCAGGGCTAACGAACACTGAAGCTTTCTTT
few	TRBJ1-1	TRBV27	TRBD1	CASSSPRDSNTEAFF	TGTGCCAGCAGTTCTCCCCGGGACAGCAACACTGAAGCTTTCTTT
-	TRBJ1-6	TRBV30	-	CAWGVWGPGSPLHF	TGTGCCTGGGGTGTTTGGGGCCCGGGTTCACCCCTCCACTTT
-	TRBJ1-6	TRBV1	-	CTSSPSRGTANHGCNSPLHF	TGCACCAGCAGCCCTTCGAGGGGGACAGCCAACCATGGTTGTAATTCACCCCTCCACTTT
-	TRBJ1-2	TRBV7-9	-	CSSSLETGTNYGYTF	TGTTCCAGCAGCTTGGAGACAGGTACTAACTATGGCTACACCTTC
-	TRBJ1-1	TRBV6-5	-	CASSYSQGNTEAFF	TGTGCCAGCAGTTACTCACAGGGGAACACTGAAGCTTTCTTT
-	TRBJ1-1	TRBV19	TRBD1	CASSILDRGTEAFF	TGTGCCAGTAGTATCCTCGACAGGGGAACTGAAGCTTTCTTT
-	TRBJ2-5	TRBV7-7	-	CASSKGSQETQYF	TGTGCTAGCAGTAAGGGGTCTCAAGAGACCCAGTACTTC
-	TRBJ1-6	TRBV11-1	TRBD1	CASSPYRDRVSPLHF	TGTGCCAGCAGCCCTTACCGGGACAGGGTTTCACCCCTCCACTTT
-	TRBJ1-2	TRBV6-1	-	CASLPAGNNYGYTF	TGTGCCAGCCTCCCCGCGGGCAATAACTATGGCTACACCTTC
-	TRBJ2-3	TRBV4-2	TRBD2	CASSHGVAGGPTDTQYF	TGTGCCAGCAGCCATGGCGTTGCGGGGGGGCCGACAGATACGCAGTATTTT
-	TRBJ1-5	TRBV10-2	-	CASSETNQPQHF	TGCGCCAGCAGTGAGACAAATCAGCCCCAGCATTTT
-	TRBJ1-2	TRBV7-9	-	CASFPGGAHNYGYTF	TGTGCCAGCTTCCCGGGGGGGGCGCATAACTATGGCTACACCTTC
-	TRBJ2-7	TRBV2	TRBD2	CASSEVGGVFSYEQYF	TGTGCCAGCAGTGAAGTGGGGGGGGTATTTTCCTACGAGCAGTACTTC
-	TRBJ2-5	TRBV4-3	-	CASSQDQGVETQYF	TGCGCCAGCAGCCAAGATCAAGGGGTTGAGACCCAGTACTTC
-	TRBJ2-7	TRBV4-1	TRBD1	CASGELPGTGYEQYF	TGCGCCAGCGGGGAACTACCCGGGACAGGCTACGAGCAGTACTTC
-	TRBJ2-2	TRBV19	-	CASRPGETVTGELFF	TGTGCCAGTAGACCAGGGGAGACGGTCACCGGGGAGCTGTTTTTT
-	TRBJ2-2	TRBV5-1	-	CASSLPKLENTGELFF	TGCGCCAGCAGCTTGCCCAAACTAGAAAACACCGGGGAGCTGTTTTTT
-	TRBJ2-2	TRBV4-1	-	CASSQEPWTVRNTGELFF	TGCGCCAGCAGCCAAGAGCCATGGACAGTCAGGAACACCGGGGAGCTGTTTTTT
-	TRBJ1-1	TRBV27	TRBD1	CASSADRGAAEAFF	TGTGCCAGCAGTGCCGACAGGGGAGCGGCTGAAGCTTTCTTT
once	TRBJ1-3	TRBV4-1	-	CASSQPVSGNTIYF	TGCGCCAGCAGCCAACCGGTCTCTGGAAACACCATATATTTT
-	TRBJ1-3	TRBV7-2	-	CASSLQGMYGNTIYF	TGTGCCAGCAGCTTGCAGGGGATGTACGGAAACACCATATATTTT
-	TRBJ2-3	TRBV29-1	-	CSLGGASDTQYF	TGCAGCCTAGGGGGGGCCTCAGATACGCAGTATTTT
-	TRBJ1-1	TRBV5-6	-	CASSPTPFDVSSGAFF	TGTGCCAGCAGCCCCACACCGTTTGATGTTTCAAGCGGAGCTTTCTTT
-	TRBJ2-7	TRBV5-6	-	CASSLLGPGSYEQYF	TGTGCCAGCAGCTTGCTCGGTCCGGGGTCCTACGAGCAGTACTTC